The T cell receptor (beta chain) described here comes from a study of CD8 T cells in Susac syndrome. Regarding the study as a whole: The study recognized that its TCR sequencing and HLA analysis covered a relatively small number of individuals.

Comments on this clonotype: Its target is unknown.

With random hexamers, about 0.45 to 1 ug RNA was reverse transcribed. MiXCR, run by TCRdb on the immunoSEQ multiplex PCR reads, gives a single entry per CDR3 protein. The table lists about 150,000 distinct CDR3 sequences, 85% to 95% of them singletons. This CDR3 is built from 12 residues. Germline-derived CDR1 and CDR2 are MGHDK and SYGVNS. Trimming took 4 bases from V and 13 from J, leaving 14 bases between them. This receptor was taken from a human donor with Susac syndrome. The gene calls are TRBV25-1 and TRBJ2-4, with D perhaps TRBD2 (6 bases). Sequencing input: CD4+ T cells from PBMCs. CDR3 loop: CASSVSRGNQYF. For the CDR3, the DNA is TGTGCCAGCAGTGTATCGCGGGGTAACCAGTACTTC.